This paragraph reports one T cell receptor beta chain. The sample originates from a study of OX40 agonist ivuxolimab in advanced cancers. On the study more broadly: Patients assigned to dose escalation were diagnosed with hepatocellular carcinoma, melanoma, renal cell or head and neck cancer.

Only in-frame clones appear in the TCRdb table, and some are missing; sequencing was by immunoSEQ multiplex PCR. Among fewer than 25,000 clones, about 86% were seen once, and the ten largest hold more than 20%. The clonotype originates from an adult with an advanced solid tumor such as melanoma, head and neck, liver or kidney cancer. The starting material was CD4+ or CD8+ T cells sorted from blood, obtained in a trial of the OX40 agonist ivuxolimab.

In DNA, the CDR3 is TGTGCCAGCAGCAAAGATCCGAAATCAGGGGCTGCCGAGCAGTACTTC. Protein: CASSKDPKSGAAEQYF. The gene calls are TRBV21-1 and TRBJ2-7; the table names TRBD1, a call not compared with the DNA. TRBV21-1 is classified as a pseudogene. There are 16 residues in the CDR3.